The present entry profiles one T cell receptor (beta chain) with its context. What it binds is not known. Every TCR beta cDNA library bore unique molecular identifiers. TCRdb reprocessed the PCR reads with MiXCR, giving one entry per CDR3 protein. The data hold around 770,000 distinct CDR3 sequences, with around 46% observed a single time. This entry comes from a study of post-analysis software for immune sequencing data. Study context: The courses of disease that were included comprised relapsing-remitting, secondary progressive and progressive-relapsing multiple sclerosis. Study findings and constraints: The normalized Chao1 diversity of multiple sclerosis patients was significantly lower than that of controls. Patients had higher frequencies than controls of a few TRBV segments, including TRBV5-6, TRBV5-1 and TRBV20-1. With F measure, samples from one preparation batch clustered together strongly.

Looked up from germline, CDR1 is DFQATT and CDR2 is SNEGSKA (reference sequence). J was trimmed by 2 bases and V by 6 bases; bases with no gene match: 5. The CDR3 loop spans 14 amino acids. This TCR derives from a girl between 5 and 17 years old with multiple sclerosis. The sample taken for sequencing was blood. The rearrangement uses TRBV20-1 and TRBJ2-5; TRBD2 matches at 11 bases. CDR3 amino acids: CSAGASGGQETQYF. The CDR3 DNA follows: TGCAGTGCCGGCGCTAGCGGGGGGCAAGAGACCCAGTACTTC.